This T cell receptor (beta chain) is drawn from a study of regulatory T cells in long-lasting Graves disease. The authors built TCR beta libraries using iRepertoire HTBI primers and Arm-PCR of CDR3 regions. One entry per CDR3 protein, called by TCRdb with MiXCR from the multiplex PCR reads. The sample lists about 200,000 distinct CDR3 sequences, roughly 19% occurring once. This clonotype was counted many times. Time point meaning: newly diagnosed GD, antithyroid drugs for less than 3 months. Making the TCR library involved RNA that had been extracted from PBMCs. J gave up 6 bases and V 0 bases, and 3 bases lay outside the gene matches. This CDR3 is built from 15 residues. Germline CDR1 and CDR2: LNHNV and YYDKDF (reference sequence). In addition, the sample was reused for a study of T cells in Graves' hyperthyroidism and ophthalmopathy.

The sequence was collected from a woman in her twenties or thirties with Graves disease. V gene TRBV15 combines with J gene TRBJ2-1, with TRBD2 matching 9 bases. The sequencing used peripheral blood mononuclear cells (PBMCs), collected at new diagnosis, from a patient treated with antithyroid drugs. CDR3 coding DNA: TGTGCCACCAGCAGAGATTTGCGGGAGGGCAATGAGCAGTTCTTC. It specifies CATSRDLREGNEQFF.